These 25 T cell receptor beta chains originate from one sample sequenced in a study of T cell responses to AZD1222 COVID-19 vaccine. Clones were sequenced by immunoSEQ multiplex PCR, and TCRdb holds only the in-frame ones, with some missing. The sample has approximately 150,000 clones, about nine tenths seen once. Sequenced here: peripheral blood, sampled on day 0 of AZD1222 vaccination. The receptors here all came from an adult in good health.

The chain employs TRBV10-3 and TRBJ1-5; D might be TRBD1 (5 bases). Germline CDR1 and CDR2: ENHRY and SYGVKD. The CDR3 is 12 residues long. Trimming removed 7 bases from V and 1 base from J, with 5 bases in between. CDR3 in amino acids: CAITGSNQPQHF. The CDR3 bases are TGTGCCATCACAGGGAGCAATCAGCCCCAGCATTTT.

V usage is TRBV18 and J usage is TRBJ1-2, with D uncertain. In germline, CDR1 is KGHSH, CDR2 LQKENI. This CDR3 is built from 14 residues. Trimming removed 2 bases from V and 0 bases from J, with 7 bases in between. The CDR3 here is CASSPDRTNYGYTF. Written as DNA, the CDR3 is TGTGCCAGCTCACCAGACCGGACTAACTATGGCTACACCTTC.

This chain joins TRBV15 and TRBJ1-5, with TRBD1 matching over 8 bases. V was clipped by 3 bases and J by 6 bases; unmatched bases: 4. Germline values: CDR1 LNHNV, CDR2 YYDKDF (reference sequence). There are 14 residues in the CDR3. The CDR3 sequence: CATSSQGAGQPQHF. The DNA of the CDR3 is TGTGCCACCAGCAGCCAGGGGGCGGGTCAGCCCCAGCATTTT.

The chain uses TRBV19 and TRBJ1-5; 10 nucleotides agree with TRBD1. Germline assignment: CDR1 LNHDA and CDR2 SQIVND (reference sequence). The CDR3 length is 17 residues. V dropped 2 bases and J dropped 2; count of bases not matched to a gene: 6. CDR3 nucleotide sequence: TGTGCCAGTAGTATACGACAGGGGGCCCTTGGCAATCAGCCCCAGCATTTT. This translates into CASSIRQGALGNQPQHF.

This chain joins TRBV2 and TRBJ1-1; D ambiguous. CDR3 length: 13 amino acids. The germline V gene has CDR1 SNHLY and CDR2 FYNNEI. V lost 3 bases to trimming and J lost 4 bases, with 9 bases between them. Here the CDR3 DNA reads TGTGCCAGCAGTGATGGCCAGGCCACTGAAGCTTTCTTT. Protein sequence: CASSDGQATEAFF. Filled out from reference TRBV2 and TRBJ1-1, the complete variable domain reads EPEVTQTPSHQVTQMGQEVILRCVPISNHLYFYWYRQILGQKVEFLVSFYNNEISEKSEIFDDQFSVERPDGSNFTLKIRSTKLEDSAMYFCASSDGQATEAFFGQGTRLTVV.

V and J are TRBV6-5 and TRBJ2-3, with 8 positions matching TRBD1. Germline CDR1 is MNHEY and CDR2 is SVGAGI. V lost 6 bases and J lost 3; bases outside the gene matches: 5. CDR3 length: 14 residues. CDR3 residues: CASRKQGGTDTQYF. The CDR3, as DNA: TGTGCCAGCAGGAAACAGGGGGGAACAGATACGCAGTATTTT.

The chain carries TRBV7-2 and TRBJ2-1; TRBD2 matches 11 bases. This CDR3 comprises 16 residues. With 4 bases clipped from V and 1 base from J, the junction kept 3 bases outside the gene matches. Germline CDR1 SGHTA, CDR2 FQGNSA. The CDR3 bases are TGTGCCAGCAGCTCGGGACTAGCGGCATCCTACAATGAGCAGTTCTTC. This gives the protein CASSSGLAASYNEQFF.

The rearrangement joins TRBV5-1 to TRBJ2-7, with 10 bases aligning to TRBD1. Germline values: CDR1 SGHRS, CDR2 YFSETQ. Trimming removed 4 bases from V and 6 bases from J; junction bases left unmatched: 13. The length of the CDR3 is 16 residues. The CDR3 sequence: CASSPPGQGYLREQYF. The CDR3 DNA sequence: TGCGCCAGCAGCCCTCCGGGACAGGGGTATTTGCGCGAGCAGTACTTC.

The gene calls are TRBV6-5 and TRBJ1-2, with a possible D match to TRBD1 (6 bases). Trimming shortened V by 5 bases and J by 1 base, and 14 bases separated the two germline ends. This CDR3 is built from 15 residues. CDR1 and CDR2 from the germline V gene are MNHEY and SVGAGI. CDR3 in amino acids: CASSPHRAHNYGYTF. DNA of the CDR3: TGTGCCAGCAGTCCCCACAGGGCTCATAACTATGGCTACACCTTC.

This sequence joins TRBV18 and TRBJ2-7, with TRBD2 matching over 13 bases. The V gene's germline CDR1 is KGHSH and CDR2 LQKENI. J lost 7 bases, V lost 4 bases, and 4 bases had no gene match. CDR3 length: 14 residues. The CDR3 DNA follows: TGTGCCAGCTCACGTGGACTAGCGGGAGAAGAGCAGTACTTC. Protein product: CASSRGLAGEEQYF.

The chain uses TRBV11-2 and TRBJ2-7, with 12 nucleotides matching TRBD2. CDR1 SGHAT and CDR2 FQNNGV come from the germline V gene. The junction had 6 bases not matched to a gene; V was cut back by 5 bases and J by 1 base. The length of the CDR3 is 16 residues. CDR3 sequence reads: CASSPGLAGRSYEQYF. CDR3 nucleotide sequence: TGTGCCAGCAGCCCAGGACTAGCGGGACGGTCCTACGAGCAGTACTTC.

This chain joins TRBV7-3 and TRBJ2-1, with TRBD1 identical over 8 bases. Trimming cost V 5 bases and J 7 bases; bases outside gene matches: 10. The CDR3 is 15 residues long. The germline gives CDR1 SGHTA, CDR2 FQGTGA. CDR3 loop: CASSQSRTGRNEQFF. In nucleotides, the CDR3 is TGTGCCAGCAGCCAATCGCGGACAGGGAGGAATGAGCAGTTCTTC.

The chain is built from TRBV7-8 and TRBJ2-3, with D perhaps TRBD1 (6 bases). CDR3 size: 15 residues. V shed 3 bases and J shed 1 base, with 11 bases lying between them. Looked up from germline, CDR1 is SGHVS and CDR2 is FQNEAQ. CDR3 DNA: TGTGCCAGCAGCTTCGTGGGGGCCGGCACAGATACGCAGTATTTT. The encoded protein is CASSFVGAGTDTQYF.

The rearrangement joins TRBV7-2 to TRBJ1-5; the match to TRBD1 covers 8 bases. V gave up 5 bases and J gave up 6 bases; unmatched junction bases: 9. This CDR3 is built from 15 residues. Germline CDR1 SGHTA, CDR2 FQGNSA. The CDR3 sequence is CASSPSPDRGQPQHF. The CDR3 bases are TGTGCCAGCAGCCCTTCCCCAGACAGGGGTCAGCCCCAGCATTTT.

This chain joins TRBV7-9 and TRBJ2-2, with TRBD1 matching 7 bases. The germline V gene encodes CDR1 SEHNR and CDR2 FQNEAQ (reference sequence). The CDR3 consists of 17 residues. Trimming cost V 1 base and J 0 bases; bases outside gene matches: 5. CDR3 sequence (DNA): TGTGCCAGCAGCTTAGGGACCGGACAGGCGAACACCGGGGAGCTGTTTTTT. Protein product: CASSLGTGQANTGELFF.

The chain uses TRBV18 and TRBJ1-2, with TRBD1 as a possible D gene (5 bases). Germline V gene sequence: CDR1 KGHSH, CDR2 LQKENI. The CDR3 totals 16 residues. V lost 4 bases to trimming and J lost 7 bases, with 22 bases between them. CDR3 amino acids: CASSLGRSGTGIGYTF. The CDR3, as DNA: TGTGCCAGCTCACTAGGACGCTCCGGGACCGGCATTGGCTACACCTTC.

The chain is built from TRBV11-2 and TRBJ1-4, with D tentatively TRBD1 (5 bases). Germline values: CDR1 SGHAT, CDR2 FQNNGV. Trimming removed 3 bases at V and 3 bases at J, with 11 bases between. CDR3 length: 15 residues. CDR3 loop: CASSFEGVPNEKLFF. The CDR3 coding sequence is TGTGCCAGCAGCTTCGAAGGGGTCCCTAATGAAAAACTGTTTTTT.

The DNA of the CDR3 is TGCAGTGCAAGTAGGCATCCCTCGAATCAGCCCCAGCATTTT. Protein sequence: CSASRHPSNQPQHF. The chain couples TRBV20-1 to TRBJ1-5; D remains ambiguous. This CDR3 region has 14 residues. Germline-derived CDR1 and CDR2 are DFQATT and SNEGSKA (reference sequence). Trimming took 6 bases from V and 4 from J, leaving 16 bases between them.

J is TRBJ2-3 and V is TRBV18; 12 bases align to TRBD2. This CDR3 region has 18 residues. Germline loops: CDR1 KGHSH, CDR2 LQKENI. After removal of 3 bases from V and 0 bases from J, the junction contained 7 bases not matched to a gene. The CDR3 here is CASSPRTSGVGSTDTQYF. CDR3 coding DNA: TGTGCCAGCTCACCCCGGACTAGCGGGGTCGGTAGCACAGATACGCAGTATTTT.

The rearrangement uses TRBV12-3 or TRBV12-4 and TRBJ2-1; the match to TRBD2 covers 7 bases. CDR3 length: 12 residues. J was trimmed by 5 bases and V by 10 bases; bases with no gene match: 5. In DNA form, the CDR3 reads TGTGCCATGAAGGGGAGGGACAATGAGCAGTTCTTC. This encodes CAMKGRDNEQFF.

The chain carries TRBV6-5 and TRBJ1-6; D is ambiguous. CDR3 length: 15 amino acids. CDR1 and CDR2 from the germline V gene are MNHEY and SVGAGI. V was shortened by 2 bases and J by 7 bases, with 12 bases between the two germline ends. Written as DNA, the CDR3 is TGTGCCAGCAGTTACGATTCTGGGCTGAATTCACCCCTCCACTTT. Encoded protein: CASSYDSGLNSPLHF.

This clone was seen at least ten times. The V and J genes are TRBV4-1 and TRBJ2-7; D is unclear. V lost 1 base and J lost 3, with 10 bases in between. CDR1 and CDR2 from the germline V gene are MGHRA and YSYEKL. The CDR3 extends over 14 amino acids. The CDR3 DNA sequence: TGCGCCAGCAGCCAAGCAGACACCTACTACGAGCAGTACTTC. It translates to CASSQADTYYEQYF.

V and J are TRBV11-2 and TRBJ2-5; TRBD2 might be the D (6 bases). Trimming removed 5 bases from V and 7 bases from J, with 14 bases in between. There are 13 residues in the CDR3. Germline CDR1 is SGHAT and CDR2 is FQNNGV. CDR3 loop: CASSTGERGTQYF. CDR3 sequence (DNA): TGTGCCAGCAGCACGGGGGAGAGGGGGACCCAGTACTTC.

V usage is TRBV30 and J usage is TRBJ1-5; TRBD1 agrees at 7 bases. CDR1 GTSNPN and CDR2 SVGIG come from the germline V gene (reference sequence). V was pared by 1 base and J by 2 bases, with 5 bases of the junction left unmatched. This CDR3 region has 15 residues. CDR3 region: CAWSEGALRNQPQHF. The CDR3 DNA sequence: TGTGCCTGGAGTGAGGGGGCGTTACGCAATCAGCCCCAGCATTTT.

This clone came up once. V gene TRBV4-2 combines with J gene TRBJ2-3; 12 nucleotides line up with TRBD2. In germline, CDR1 is LGHNA, CDR2 YNFKEQ. With V trimmed by 0 bases and J by 3 bases, 13 bases remained unmatched. CDR3 length: 20 amino acids. The CDR3 region has the DNA TGTGCCAGCAGCCAAGATAGAAGTATCACTAGCGGGGGGTATACAGATACGCAGTATTTT. Its protein is CASSQDRSITSGGYTDTQYF.